This T cell receptor beta chain appears in the sequencing data of a study of cytomegalovirus exposure and HLA in healthy donors. This CDR3 contains 14 residues. Germline values: CDR1 SGHRS, CDR2 YFSETQ. Deletions cut 7 bases from V and 7 bases from J, with 18 bases between. Libraries were prepared by immunoSEQ multiplex PCR; TCRdb keeps only in-frame clonotypes and omits some of them. The table includes about 130,000 clones, 94% detected once. Study-level findings and limits: In a later analysis, first-cohort TCR clusters were found to tend to co-occur in the roughly 120 validation repertoires.

This clone was found a few times. The antigen remains undetermined. This TCR was recovered from a woman aged 18 to 35 in good health and CMV-seronegative. Sequenced material: PBMCs. The rearrangement links TRBV5-1 to TRBJ2-1; possible D gene TRBD2, 6 bases. CDR3 sequence (DNA): TGCGCCAGCGGTTTGGGAGGTCGTTTGAATGAGCAGTTCTTC. Translated, it gives CASGLGGRLNEQFF.